This T cell receptor (beta chain) came from a study of blood T cell repertoires in COVID-19. Study-level information: Sources were T cells, B-cell-depleted T cells, or PBMCs; the material itself was cDNA or gDNA.

Data came from immunoSEQ multiplex PCR; TCRdb stores just in-frame clones and leaves some out. The profile shows 25,000 to 30,000 clones, around 89% of them singletons. CDR1 is MNHEY, CDR2 SMNVEV, per germline (reference sequence). V was clipped by 6 bases and J by 3 bases, with 14 bases between them. This CDR3 region has 15 residues. This chain uses TRBV27 with TRBJ1-4, with unresolved D. Sequencing was done on a sample of peripheral blood. The TCR comes from a human donor in a cohort sampled during active COVID-19. The CDR3 sequence: CASSRQQTPNEKLFF. DNA of the CDR3: TGTGCCAGCAGCCGGCAACAGACACCTAATGAAAAACTGTTTTTT.